The entry below describes one T cell receptor (beta chain). Its antigen remains unidentified. It was second doses at about 4 or about 12 weeks that were pooled. This entry is derived from a study of T cell responses to AZD1222 COVID-19 vaccine. Produced via immunoSEQ multiplex PCR; TCRdb's table is partial and in-frame only. Of some 150,000 clones listed, around 90% are singletons. From germline, CDR1 is MNHEY and CDR2 SMNVEV (reference sequence). CDR3 size: 14 residues. V gave up 6 bases and J gave up 6 bases, with 18 bases separating them. Overall study findings and caveats: Repertoires were collected only later (after the peak T cell response had occurred). Researchers report vaccine-associated CD4 TCRs spanning spike, with dominance at 160-218 and 743-854. Donors were mostly white British, more females; clonal diversity possibly underestimated.

The clonotype comes from an adult who received the AZD1222 COVID-19 vaccine. V is TRBV27 and J is TRBJ2-7, with D possibly matching TRBD2 (7 bases). The sample was peripheral blood, taken 28 days after the second AZD1222 dose. The CDR3 DNA is TGTGCCAGCAGAACCGACAGGCCTAGCGGCGAGCAGTACTTC. Translated, it gives CASRTDRPSGEQYF.